This T cell receptor beta chain was sequenced during a study of tumor and adjacent non-tumor tissue in lung cancer. CDR1 is DFQATT, CDR2 SNEGSKA, per germline (reference sequence). The length of the CDR3 is 16 residues. The V gene lost 0 bases and the J gene lost 3 bases, with 12 bases spanning the gap. A modified ARM-PCR protocol with three rounds of nested PCR amplified TCRbeta. Using its own MiXCR run on the multiplex PCR reads, TCRdb lists one record per CDR3 protein. The sample consists of under 95,000 distinct CDR3 sequences, around 64% of them appearing once. The template was RNA from unsorted bulk tissue.

Sequencing was carried out using lung tumor tissue. The V and J genes are TRBV20-1 and TRBJ2-6; TRBD2 is a possible D gene (5 bases). The receptor's source is a man aged 55-75 years with non-small cell lung cancer. The CDR3 nucleotides are TGCAGTGCTAGAGATCCGGACTGGCTTGGGGCCAACGTCCTGACTTTC. It yields the protein CSARDPDWLGANVLTF.